This T cell receptor beta chain stems from a study of T cell responses to AZD1222 COVID-19 vaccine. V was clipped by 5 bases and J by 5 bases, with 12 bases between them. CDR1 is SGHAT, CDR2 FQNNGV, per germline. This CDR3 is built from 13 residues. Study-level findings and limits: Most donors were white British, females outnumbered males, and clonal diversity was possibly underestimated. CD4 TCRs covered the whole spike, strongest at regions 160-218 and 743-854. In the spike-specific TCR repertoire, nearly half reportedly target unmutated variant regions. Increases in Spike-specific TCR breadth and depth were seen after two AZD1222 doses.

Profiling relied on immunoSEQ multiplex PCR, and the TCRdb table lists in-frame clones only, not all of them. Among some 47,000 clones listed, 75% to 85% were seen once. To note about this clone: Its antigen remains unidentified.

This sample comprised peripheral blood, obtained on day 0 of AZD1222 vaccination. This receptor was taken from an adult in good health. The chain has TRBV11-2 and TRBJ2-5; no reliable D call. This CDR3 reads CASSRSARETQYF. The CDR3 nucleotides are TGTGCCAGCAGCCGGTCCGCGCGGGAGACCCAGTACTTC.